The clone carrying this T cell receptor beta chain was observed at least ten times. Its antigen is unidentified. The sample originates from a study of early T cells in non-severe SARS-CoV-2 infection. Overall study: Chains from this unsorted whole-blood bulk RNA could not be paired.

Findings and limits, study-wide: VDJdb matching, biased toward anti-spike CD8 responses, missed private and CD4 specificities.

In TCRdb, the 5' RACE reads were re-called with MiXCR into one record per CDR3 protein. The sample contains about 60,000 distinct CDR3 sequences, roughly 12% of which appear only once. The CDR3 is 14 amino acids. Trimming stripped 2 bases from V and 0 bases from J, with 7 bases between. Germline V gene sequence: CDR1 SEHNR, CDR2 FQNEAQ (reference sequence). This TCR derives from an adult who was a healthcare worker with PCR-confirmed SARS-CoV-2 infection or an uninfected control (not recorded which). The sequenced material came from whole blood. The V gene is TRBV7-9, the J gene TRBJ1-1, with D unresolved. CDR3 DNA sequence: TGTGCCAGCAGCTTAAGGCAGATGAACACTGAAGCTTTCTTT. Translation: CASSLRQMNTEAFF.